Following are 27 T cell receptor beta chains from one sample sequenced in a study of shared clonotypes between healthy human individuals. Data came from immunoSEQ multiplex PCR; TCRdb stores just in-frame clones and leaves some out. The sample contains about 2 million clones, around 95% of which appear only once. The specimen sequenced was naive CD4+ T cells sorted from blood. The subset here: CD45RA+ positively selected. The receptors here all came from a man between 18 and 29 years old in good health.

This chain uses TRBV11-2 with TRBJ1-2; 8 positions match TRBD1. The CDR3 runs to 16 residues. CDR1 and CDR2 (germline): SGHAT, FQNNGV. V lost 2 bases, J lost 7 bases, and 12 bases stayed unmatched. The CDR3 coding sequence is TGTGCCAGCAGCTTAAATGGCTTCCAGGGGGCTGGTGGCTACACCTTC. Translated: CASSLNGFQGAGGYTF.

The genes are TRBV5-1 and TRBJ2-5; TRBD1 matches at 9 bases. The CDR3 consists of 14 residues. The J segment lost 5 bases and the V segment lost 3 bases, leaving 5 bases of the junction unmatched. Per germline, CDR1 SGHRS and CDR2 YFSETQ. DNA for the CDR3: TGCGCCAGCAGCTCCGGGACAGGGTTTGAGACCCAGTACTTC. Translating gives CASSSGTGFETQYF. The full variable domain, its missing parts supplied by reference TRBV5-1 and TRBJ2-5, is KAGVTQTPRYLIKTRGQQVTLSCSPISGHRSVSWYQQTPGQGLQFLFEYFSETQRNKGNFPGRFSGRQFSNSRSEMNVSTLELGDSALYLCASSSGTGFETQYFGPGTRLLVL.

This sequence joins TRBV28 and TRBJ1-5; D remains ambiguous. Germline CDR1 and CDR2: MDHEN and SYDVKM. The CDR3 spans 13 residues. V was pared by 7 bases and J by 0 bases, with 7 bases between. The CDR3 DNA reads TGTGCCAGCAAGGAAACTAGCAATCAGCCCCAGCATTTT. This gives the protein CASKETSNQPQHF.

This chain uses TRBV7-2 with TRBJ1-2; TRBD1 is a possible D gene (5 bases). The CDR3 totals 14 residues. Deletions cut 4 bases from V and 6 bases from J, with 15 bases between. Germline V gene lookup returns CDR1 SGHTA and CDR2 FQGNSA. The CDR3 spells CASSSGGDYNGYTF. The CDR3 DNA reads as TGTGCCAGCAGCTCTGGGGGGGATTATAATGGCTACACCTTC. Full variable domain (outside the CDR3, taken from reference TRBV7-2 and TRBJ1-2): GAGVSQSPSNKVTEKGKDVELRCDPISGHTALYWYRQSLGQGLEFLIYFQGNSAPDKSGLPSDRFSAERTGGSVSTLTIQRTQQEDSAVYLCASSSGGDYNGYTFGSGTRLTVV.

V usage is TRBV5-1 and J usage is TRBJ2-5; TRBD2 is a possible D gene (5 bases). Trimming removed 9 bases from V and 7 bases from J, with 22 bases in between. CDR1 SGHRS and CDR2 YFSETQ come from the germline V gene. The CDR3 length is 14 residues. CDR3 protein: CATRDGVLSGTQYF. CDR3 bases: TGCGCCACCCGGGATGGGGTGCTCTCGGGGACCCAGTACTTC.

This sequence joins TRBV18 and TRBJ2-1, with TRBD1 identical over 8 bases. The trim removed 0 bases at V and 6 bases at J, leaving 7 bases unmatched. Looked up from germline, CDR1 is KGHSH and CDR2 is LQKENI. The CDR3 runs 16 residues. CDR3 sequence (DNA): TGTGCCAGCTCACCACCGTCCAGGGGGCTAGGCAATGAGCAGTTCTTC. Translated: CASSPPSRGLGNEQFF.

This clone showed up just once. The rearrangement links TRBV6-1 to TRBJ2-1; the match to TRBD2 covers 12 bases. This CDR3 contains 15 residues. Germline V lookup: CDR1 MNHNS, CDR2 SASEGT. J lost 2 bases, V lost 5 bases, and 1 base had no gene match. CDR3 DNA: TGTGCCAGCAGTAGGACTAGCGGGACCTACAATGAGCAGTTCTTC. Translation gives CASSRTSGTYNEQFF.

Here the CDR3 DNA reads TGTGCCAGCAGCCCAGGACTAGCGGGAGGCCATGAGCAGTACTTC. Its protein product is CASSPGLAGGHEQYF. V gene TRBV9 combines with J gene TRBJ2-7; TRBD2 matches at 14 bases. Per germline, CDR1 SGDLS and CDR2 YYNGEE. This CDR3 comprises 15 residues. With 4 bases clipped from V and 7 bases from J, the junction kept 7 bases outside the gene matches.

The V gene is TRBV11-2, the J gene TRBJ2-7; D remains unclear. V gave up 2 bases and J gave up 2 bases, with 10 bases separating them. The CDR3 runs 14 residues. CDR1 SGHAT and CDR2 FQNNGV come from the germline V gene. In DNA, the CDR3 is TGTGCCAGCAGCTTATCTGGTCACGCCTACGAGCAGTACTTC. Its protein product is CASSLSGHAYEQYF.

This clone appeared a single time. This rearrangement joins TRBV27 to TRBJ1-2; tentative D call: TRBD1 (6 bases). The CDR3 runs to 13 residues. Looked up from germline, CDR1 is MNHEY and CDR2 is SMNVEV (reference sequence). Between the trimmed V and J ends, which lost 9 bases and 3 bases, there was a span of 14 bases. The CDR3 region is CARQGSLDYGYTF. The CDR3 DNA reads TGTGCCAGACAGGGCTCTCTAGACTATGGCTACACCTTC.

This chain uses TRBV15 with TRBJ1-5, with D unclear. Germline V gene sequence: CDR1 LNHNV, CDR2 YYDKDF (reference sequence). V was clipped by 0 bases and J by 11 bases, with 11 bases between them. CDR3 length: 13 amino acids. CDR3 coding DNA: TGTGCCACCAGCAGAGATGGTGGCGGGGCCCAGCATTTT. Protein product: CATSRDGGGAQHF.

The chain employs TRBV11-3 and TRBJ2-3, with a tentative D call TRBD2 (6 bases). Germline V gives CDR1 SGHNT, CDR2 YENEEA. The CDR3 loop spans 15 amino acids. V lost 0 bases and J lost 10, with 17 bases in between. This chain's CDR3 is CASSLEEGPQQAQYF. CDR3 nucleotide sequence: TGTGCCAGCAGCTTAGAGGAGGGGCCGCAGCAAGCGCAGTATTTT.

The chain is built from TRBV30 and TRBJ1-2; D is possibly TRBD1 (6 bases). CDR3 length equals 14 residues. Deletions cut 5 bases from V and 8 bases from J, with 21 bases between. The germline V gene encodes CDR1 GTSNPN and CDR2 SVGIG (reference sequence). CDR3 sequence (DNA): TGTGCCTGGCTCGTCCAGGGGCGGGTACGAGGCTACACCTTC. Translated, it gives CAWLVQGRVRGYTF.

V and J are TRBV11-1 and TRBJ2-7; no reliable D call. The CDR3 consists of 12 residues. Looked up from germline, CDR1 is SGHAT and CDR2 is FQDESV (reference sequence). The V end lost 10 bases, the J end lost 5 bases, and 15 bases lay between the germline ends. CDR3 sequence reads: CAITSPHHEQYF. Here the CDR3 DNA reads TGTGCCATTACATCCCCTCACCACGAGCAGTACTTC.

The V call is TRBV9, the J call TRBJ2-3, with D perhaps TRBD1 or TRBD2 (5 bases each). The CDR3 has 16 amino acids. CDR1 and CDR2 from the germline V gene are SGDLS and YYNGEE. V lost 0 bases, J lost 0 bases, and 11 bases lay in between. CDR3 DNA: TGTGCCAGCAGCGTAGCTTCGGGGCAGAGCACAGATACGCAGTATTTT. Its translation is CASSVASGQSTDTQYF.

The genes are TRBV19 and TRBJ1-2; maybe TRBD1 (5 bases). Germline lookup yields CDR1 LNHDA and CDR2 SQIVND (reference sequence). The CDR3 extends over 14 amino acids. V was trimmed by 8 bases and J by 1 base, leaving 14 bases between them. CDR3 nucleotides: TGTGCCAGTTCTTCCCTGGGGGTTAACTATGGCTACACCTTC. Protein sequence: CASSSLGVNYGYTF.

The genes are TRBV9 and TRBJ1-4, with D tentatively TRBD1 (5 bases). V gave up 0 bases and J gave up 2 bases, with 14 bases separating them. This CDR3 is 17 amino acids long. From germline, CDR1 is SGDLS and CDR2 YYNGEE. The CDR3: CASSVGVGAGTNEKLFF. The CDR3 DNA is TGTGCCAGCAGCGTAGGCGTAGGGGCCGGGACTAATGAAAAACTGTTTTTT.

The CDR3 here is CASSQGQGGAMNTEAFF. DNA for the CDR3: TGCGCCAGCAGCCAAGGACAAGGGGGGGCTATGAACACTGAAGCTTTCTTT. This chain connects TRBV4-3 to TRBJ1-1, with a possible D match to TRBD1 (6 bases). V was clipped by 1 base and J by 0 bases, with 15 bases between them. The CDR3 is 17 amino acids. The germline CDR1 and CDR2 sequences are LGHNA and YSLEER.

Points on this clone: Possible read error: a much larger clone is one base away. This sequence joins TRBV13 and TRBJ1-1; D not certain. Trimming shortened V by 2 bases and J by 8 bases, and 9 bases separated the two germline ends. The length of the CDR3 is 12 residues. Germline V gene data show CDR1 as PRHDT and CDR2 as FYEKMQ (reference sequence). DNA for the CDR3: TGTGCCAGCAGCTTATACCCGGGGGAAGCTTTCTTT. This codes for CASSLYPGEAFF.

Only one count was recorded for this clone. The genes are TRBV6-1 and TRBJ2-7; possibly TRBD1 for D (6 bases). The V gene's germline CDR1 is MNHNS and CDR2 SASEGT. Trimming took 4 bases from V and 3 from J, leaving 10 bases between them. This CDR3 comprises 13 residues. CDR3 loop: CASSVTTGYEQYF. DNA for the CDR3: TGTGCCAGCAGTGTTACGACAGGCTACGAGCAGTACTTC.

A remark on this clone: Different DNA sequences within this sample yield the same CDR3. This sequence joins TRBV30 and TRBJ1-5; 7 bases are shared with TRBD1. CDR1 GTSNPN and CDR2 SVGIG come from the germline V gene (reference sequence). V trimming: 2 bases; J trimming: 6 bases; junction bases outside the gene matches: 4. CDR3 size: 13 residues. CDR3: CAWSSQGGQPQHF. Here the CDR3 DNA reads TGTGCCTGGAGTTCTCAGGGGGGTCAGCCCCAGCATTTT.

To note about this clone: Here the CDR3 omits its conserved ending phenylalanine or tryptophan, so a read error is the likely source. It is unclear where the CDR3 begins or ends on the DNA, so no DNA is shown, and the CDR3 is as TCRdb lists it. The V call is TRBV21-1, the J call TRBJ1-5; the tabulated D call, TRBD1, remains unverified against the DNA. TRBV21-1 counts as a pseudogene. Ends included, the CDR3 has 12 residues. Here the CDR3 reads CASSKGKQGQKG.

This chain links TRBV29-1 with TRBJ2-7; 7 nucleotides agree with TRBD2. The V segment lost 2 bases and the J segment 7 bases; nucleotides outside the gene matches: 8. CDR1 is SQVTM, CDR2 ANQGSEA, per germline. There are 13 residues in the CDR3. The CDR3 sequence is CSVERGGPEEQYF. CDR3 nucleotide sequence: TGCAGCGTTGAACGGGGAGGGCCGGAGGAGCAGTACTTC.

This chain joins TRBV7-2 and TRBJ2-7, with TRBD2 matching 11 bases. Looked up from germline, CDR1 is SGHTA and CDR2 is FQGNSA. This CDR3 contains 14 residues. With 5 bases clipped from V and 6 bases from J, the junction kept 6 bases outside the gene matches. Written as DNA, the CDR3 is TGTGCCAGCAGCACAACTAGCGGGAGCCGCGAGCAGTACTTC. Protein product: CASSTTSGSREQYF.

This chain links TRBV11-1 with TRBJ2-7, with unresolved D. This CDR3 is built from 15 residues. CDR1 and CDR2 (germline): SGHAT, FQDESV (reference sequence). V shed 1 base and J shed 1 base, with 11 bases lying between them. The CDR3 coding sequence is TGTGCCAGCAGCTTAGGGCAGGCGGTATCCTACGAGCAGTACTTC. Its translation is CASSLGQAVSYEQYF.

This clone was detected only once. The chain employs TRBV28 and TRBJ1-2, with 9 bases that match TRBD1. Germline V gene lookup returns CDR1 MDHEN and CDR2 SYDVKM. The CDR3 is 13 residues long. Trimming took 5 bases from V and 4 from J; bases not matched to a gene: 2. The CDR3 DNA reads as TGTGCCAGCAGTGGGACAGGGATCTATGGCTACACCTTC. It encodes CASSGTGIYGYTF.

The chain is built from TRBV12-5 and TRBJ1-2, with 8 bases matching TRBD1. Trimming cost V 7 bases and J 5 bases; bases outside gene matches: 6. From germline, CDR1 is LGHNT and CDR2 FRNRAP. The CDR3 is made up of 13 amino acids. CDR3 loop: CASAVRGQYGYTF. The CDR3 DNA reads as TGTGCTAGTGCCGTCAGGGGGCAGTATGGCTACACCTTC.